The 30 T cell receptor beta chains presented below share a single source sample, sequenced in a study of T cells in Graves' hyperthyroidism and ophthalmopathy. Amplified TCR beta CDR3 regions derived from RNA transcripts. First-round RT-PCR with HTBI primers amplified the TCR CDR3 region. One entry per CDR3 protein results from TCRdb running MiXCR on the multiplex PCR reads. The sample lists approximately 590,000 distinct CDR3 sequences; less than 20% were seen once. Sample: blood. The receptor source for this set is a woman in her thirties with Graves' hyperthyroidism.

This chain links TRBV19 with TRBJ2-1; TRBD2 might be the D (6 bases). Germline CDR1 reads LNHDA; CDR2 reads SQIVND (reference sequence). There are 11 residues in the CDR3. V shed 8 bases and J shed 15 bases, with 17 bases lying between them. CDR3 amino acids: CASQIAALLFF. As DNA, the CDR3 is TGTGCCAGTCAGATAGCGGCATTACTGTTCTTC.

This clonotype showed up just a few times. The chain is built from TRBV20-1 and TRBJ1-5; D may be TRBD1 (5 bases). Germline CDR1 and CDR2: DFQATT and SNEGSKA (reference sequence). The V end lost 6 bases, the J end lost 6 bases, and 21 bases lay between the germline ends. The CDR3 contains 15 residues. This CDR3 is CSAGEREGRRQPQHF. The CDR3 coding sequence is TGCAGTGCAGGGGAACGGGAGGGACGGCGTCAGCCCCAGCATTTT.

This clonotype was seen only a few times. This chain links TRBV27 with TRBJ1-1; D is ambiguous. Germline V CDR1 and CDR2: MNHEY, SMNVEV (reference sequence). This CDR3 comprises 12 residues. The V end lost 4 bases, the J end lost 1 base, and 4 bases lay between the germline ends. The CDR3 DNA sequence: TGTGCCAGCAGTTCGCAGAACACTGAAGCTTTCTTT. Protein: CASSSQNTEAFF.

In this sample, this clonotype turned up a few times. V gene TRBV7-2 combines with J gene TRBJ2-6; D gene unclear. V shed 7 bases and J shed 4 bases, with 11 bases lying between them. This CDR3 contains 14 residues. Per germline, CDR1 SGHTA and CDR2 FQGNSA. In nucleotides, the CDR3 is TGTGCCAGCAACTTGGGGTCCGGGGCCAACGTCCTGACTTTC. As protein: CASNLGSGANVLTF.

The rearrangement uses TRBV7-9 and TRBJ1-6; a possible D gene is TRBD1 (5 bases). This CDR3 comprises 15 residues. Trimming pared 4 bases from V and 4 bases from J, leaving 11 bases between. The germline V gene encodes CDR1 SEHNR and CDR2 FQNEAQ (reference sequence). CDR3 nucleotides: TGTGCCAGCAGCTCAGGGACGGATTATAATTCACCCCTCCACTTT. The encoded protein is CASSSGTDYNSPLHF.

V is TRBV15 and J is TRBJ2-1; 9 bases fit TRBD1. Germline CDR1 is LNHNV and CDR2 is YYDKDF (reference sequence). This CDR3 contains 16 residues. J gave up 3 bases and V 8 bases, and 11 bases lay outside the gene matches. CDR3 in DNA: TGTGCCACCGGTGACAGGGGGGTTCCGAACTACAATGAGCAGTTCTTC. It specifies CATGDRGVPNYNEQFF.

In this sample, this clonotype turned up many times. The chain couples TRBV27 to TRBJ2-5; 7 positions match TRBD1. The CDR3 has 15 amino acids. V lost 6 bases to trimming and J lost 0 bases; unmatched junction nucleotides: 7. CDR1 and CDR2 from the germline V gene are MNHEY and SMNVEV (reference sequence). The CDR3 protein is CASRFMGQNQETQYF. CDR3 nucleotide sequence: TGTGCCAGCAGATTTATGGGACAGAACCAAGAGACCCAGTACTTC.

This sequence joins TRBV18 and TRBJ2-1, with TRBD2 matching 8 bases. Trimming took 3 bases from V and 6 from J; bases not matched to a gene: 7. The CDR3 spans 15 residues. Germline CDR1 reads KGHSH; CDR2 reads LQKENI. The CDR3 DNA reads TGTGCCAGCTCACCGGCACGGGGGGGCCCCAATGAGCAGTTCTTC. As protein: CASSPARGGPNEQFF. Drawing the rest from reference TRBV18 and TRBJ2-1, the complete variable domain is NAGVMQNPRHLVRRRGQEARLRCSPMKGHSHVYWYRQLPEEGLKFMVYLQKENIIDESGMPKERFSAEFPKEGPSILRIQQVVRGDSAAYFCASSPARGGPNEQFFGPGTRLTVL.

This clonotype was detected a few times. The junction and the germline gene differ at one end; a read error may be behind it. The chain recombines TRBV25-1 with TRBJ1-4; no clear D gene. Germline V gene data show CDR1 as MGHDK and CDR2 as SYGVNS. The CDR3 spans 13 residues. In DNA, the CDR3 is TGTGCCAGCAGTGAGGGGTATAATGAAAAGCTGTTTTTT. It codes for CASSEGYNEKLFF.

This clonotype was observed at least ten times. The gene calls are TRBV12-3 or TRBV12-4 and TRBJ2-3; D is perhaps TRBD2 (6 bases). The CDR3 is 16 residues long. V lost 3 bases to trimming and J lost 2 bases, with 15 bases between them. Here the CDR3 DNA reads TGTGCCAGCAGTTTTGGGCGGGGAACTTACACAGATACGCAGTATTTT. Protein: CASSFGRGTYTDTQYF.

In its sample, this clonotype was seen many times. This chain uses TRBV30 with TRBJ2-2; D is undetermined. The CDR3 loop spans 16 amino acids. V was clipped by 4 bases and J by 1 base, with 16 bases between them. CDR1 GTSNPN and CDR2 SVGIG come from the germline V gene (reference sequence). CDR3 sequence: CAWKGHRIVNTGELFF. The CDR3 DNA follows: TGTGCCTGGAAAGGTCACCGTATTGTGAACACCGGGGAGCTGTTTTTT.

This clonotype was picked up many times. The chain joins TRBV3-1 to TRBJ2-1; D is possibly TRBD1 or TRBD2 (6 bases each). V lost 3 bases and J 13 bases, leaving 10 bases between the germline ends. The length of the CDR3 is 11 residues. CDR1 and CDR2 (germline): LGHDT, YNNKEL (reference sequence). CDR3 region: CASSHRGGQFF. CDR3 bases: TGTGCCAGCAGCCACAGGGGAGGCCAGTTCTTC.

This clonotype was detected ten times or more. The rearrangement uses TRBV18 and TRBJ2-7; a weak D match, TRBD1 (6 bases). From germline, CDR1 is KGHSH and CDR2 LQKENI. The CDR3 has 15 residues. V was pared by 3 bases and J by 0 bases, with 12 bases between. Written as DNA, the CDR3 is TGTGCCAGCTCACCGCAGACAGGAAGCTCCTACGAGCAGTACTTC. Its translation: CASSPQTGSSYEQYF.

This clonotype was observed many times. V and J are TRBV30 and TRBJ2-1; TRBD1 matches at 7 bases. The CDR3 is 12 amino acids. V gave up 5 bases and J gave up 6 bases; unmatched junction bases: 4. Germline V lookup: CDR1 GTSNPN, CDR2 SVGIG (reference sequence). The CDR3 DNA reads as TGTGCCTGGGAGGCAGGGGGCAATGAGCAGTTCTTC. This translates into CAWEAGGNEQFF.

This clonotype was detected ten times or more. This chain joins TRBV20-1 and TRBJ2-1; 11 bases line up with TRBD2. In germline, CDR1 is DFQATT, CDR2 SNEGSKA (reference sequence). CDR3 size: 20 residues. After removal of 6 bases from V and 0 bases from J, the junction contained 19 bases not matched to a gene. The CDR3 region is CSANPLWASGRSYSYNEQFF. Here the CDR3 DNA reads TGCAGTGCCAACCCCCTCTGGGCTAGCGGGAGGAGTTACTCCTACAATGAGCAGTTCTTC.

This clonotype was observed many times. V gene TRBV20-1 combines with J gene TRBJ2-2; TRBD2 matches 8 bases. Looked up from germline, CDR1 is DFQATT and CDR2 is SNEGSKA (reference sequence). Losses at the gene ends were 2 bases for V and 5 bases for J; bases not matched to a gene: 10. This CDR3 has 16 amino acids. The CDR3 coding sequence is TGCAGTGCTAGAAAACGCCCGGGACTAGGTACCGGGGAGCTGTTTTTT. It specifies CSARKRPGLGTGELFF.

This clonotype has at least ten counts. The V gene is TRBV20-1, the J gene TRBJ1-2; D call uncertain. V lost 7 bases to trimming and J lost 2 bases, with 11 bases between them. Per the germline V gene, CDR1 is DFQATT and CDR2 is SNEGSKA (reference sequence). The CDR3 consists of 12 residues. The CDR3 is CSVVSPNYGYTF. CDR3 coding DNA: TGCAGTGTCGTGAGTCCGAACTATGGCTACACCTTC.

In its sample, this clonotype was seen a few times. The chain couples TRBV6-6 to TRBJ2-3; D is unclear. Trimming shortened V by 0 bases and J by 4 bases, and 11 bases separated the two germline ends. This CDR3 is built from 15 residues. The germline V gene encodes CDR1 MNHNY and CDR2 SVGAGI (reference sequence). CDR3 residues: CASSYSSVTSDTQYF. CDR3 coding DNA: TGTGCCAGCAGTTACTCGAGCGTTACTTCAGATACGCAGTATTTT.

This clonotype was observed many times. The chain combines TRBV20-1 with TRBJ2-1; 10 nucleotides match TRBD1. CDR3 length: 14 residues. The germline CDR1 and CDR2 sequences are DFQATT and SNEGSKA (reference sequence). The trim removed 6 bases at V and 7 bases at J, leaving 9 bases unmatched. As DNA, the CDR3 is TGCAGTGCCCATGCGGGGACAGGGGTAAATGAGCAGTTCTTC. It is translated as CSAHAGTGVNEQFF.

This clonotype showed up many times. The rearrangement joins TRBV6-5 to TRBJ2-5; D ambiguous. In germline, CDR1 is MNHEY, CDR2 SVGAGI. The CDR3 length is 14 residues. The ends were cut back, 2 bases at V and 5 bases at J, with 12 bases in the middle. The CDR3, as DNA: TGTGCCAGCAGTTACCAGGAACGAGGCGAGACCCAGTACTTC. It is translated as CASSYQERGETQYF.

The sample holds many counts of this clonotype. The V and J genes are TRBV12-3 or TRBV12-4 and TRBJ2-3; D might be TRBD2 (5 bases). Between the trimmed V and J ends, which lost 4 bases and 7 bases, there was a span of 21 bases. CDR3 length: 16 residues. As DNA, the CDR3 is TGTGCCAGCAGTTCTACTTCAGCGGAAGTCACTTATACGCAGTATTTT. Translating it yields CASSSTSAEVTYTQYF.

This clonotype showed up many times. The rearrangement joins TRBV6-2 or TRBV6-3 to TRBJ2-4, with 10 bases aligning to TRBD1. CDR3 length: 14 residues. In germline, CDR1 is MNHEY, CDR2 SVGEGT. With 6 bases clipped from V and 8 bases from J, the junction kept 7 bases outside the gene matches. The CDR3 protein is CASSLTGGYDIQYF. CDR3 coding DNA: TGTGCCAGCAGCCTGACAGGGGGCTATGACATTCAGTACTTC.

The chain is built from TRBV15 and TRBJ2-7; 8 bases are shared with TRBD1. CDR1 is LNHNV and CDR2 is YYDKDF in the germline V gene (reference sequence). Unmatched junction bases numbered 4, after V lost 3 bases and J lost 12 bases. The CDR3 sequence is 11 residues long. CDR3 nucleotide sequence: TGTGCCACCAGCAGCGGACAGGGCACGTACTTC. This codes for CATSSGQGTYF.

There are many counts of this clonotype. The rearrangement links TRBV27 to TRBJ2-3, with 7 bases matching TRBD2. The CDR3 runs 15 residues. V shed 10 bases and J 2 bases; nucleotides not matched to a gene: 12. Germline assignment: CDR1 MNHEY and CDR2 SMNVEV (reference sequence). CDR3 loop: CATRTSSALTDTQYF. The CDR3 DNA is TGTGCCACCCGGACTAGTAGCGCACTCACAGATACGCAGTATTTT.

This clonotype showed up many times. V is TRBV27 and J is TRBJ2-7; 9 bases line up with TRBD2. This CDR3 has 14 residues. The junction had 8 bases not matched to a gene; V was cut back by 2 bases and J by 9 bases. Germline V gene sequence: CDR1 MNHEY, CDR2 SMNVEV (reference sequence). The CDR3 coding sequence is TGTGCCAGCAGTTTAGGAGCGGGAGGTTTGGGGCAGTACTTC. This codes for CASSLGAGGLGQYF.

This clonotype came up many times. The chain combines TRBV20-1 with TRBJ2-2; D perhaps matches TRBD1 (5 bases). The CDR3 contains 13 residues. Germline lookup yields CDR1 DFQATT and CDR2 SNEGSKA (reference sequence). Trimming cost V 7 bases and J 0 bases, with 9 bases left between them. The CDR3 sequence is CSVRTSNTGELFF. The CDR3 DNA follows: TGCAGTGTTCGGACATCGAACACCGGGGAGCTGTTTTTT.

The chain has TRBV6-2 or TRBV6-3 and TRBJ2-2; maybe TRBD2 (6 bases). Germline V gene sequence: CDR1 MNHEY, CDR2 SVGEGT. CDR3 length equals 13 residues. V shed 8 bases and J shed 7 bases, with 14 bases lying between them. The CDR3 DNA reads as TGTGCCAGCTGGTCCGGCGGGATCGGGGAGCTGTTTTTT. It translates to CASWSGGIGELFF.

This clonotype has a handful of counts. V is TRBV7-9 and J is TRBJ1-6, with 7 positions matching TRBD1. Germline V gene lookup returns CDR1 SEHNR and CDR2 FQNEAQ (reference sequence). With 5 bases clipped from V and 7 bases from J, the junction kept 8 bases outside the gene matches. This CDR3 has 15 amino acids. This chain's CDR3 is CASSPARDRNSPLHF. The DNA for the CDR3 is TGTGCCAGCAGCCCAGCTCGGGACAGAAATTCACCCCTCCACTTT.

In this sample, this clonotype turned up a few times. A much more abundant neighbour one base away suggests this may be a read error. The chain is built from TRBV2 and TRBJ2-5; TRBD1 might be the D (6 bases). This CDR3 contains 13 residues. Germline values: CDR1 SNHLY, CDR2 FYNNEI. Between the trimmed V and J ends, which lost 8 bases and 1 base, there was a span of 11 bases. This chain's CDR3 is CASGPDSQETQYF. The CDR3 DNA reads as TGTGCCAGCGGCCCGGACAGCCAAGAGACCCAGTACTTC.

This chain connects TRBV6-2 or TRBV6-3 to TRBJ1-2; no definite D call. Germline V gives CDR1 MNHEY, CDR2 SVGEGT. CDR3 size: 14 residues. V lost 0 bases to trimming and J lost 8 bases, with 13 bases between them. The CDR3 is CASSYSNTPAGYTF. The CDR3 bases are TGTGCCAGCAGTTACTCGAACACCCCGGCGGGCTACACCTTC.